This T cell receptor beta chain appears in the sequencing data of a study of cytomegalovirus exposure and HLA in healthy donors. On the study more broadly: The study's early data release held roughly 91 million unique TCRs from HLA-typed donors.

Notes on the study in general: Owing to their indistinguishability, certain V segments, notably TRBV6-2 and TRBV6-3, were excluded. The study put 160 or so TCR beta chains on its list as cytomegalovirus-associated. Specificity for CMV antigens was confirmed in vitro for a few of the CMV-associated chains.

In the case of this clone: Its target is unknown.

CDR1 is LGHNA, CDR2 YNFKEQ, per germline. V lost 8 bases, J lost 0 bases, and 8 bases lay in between. The CDR3 totals 12 residues. In the PCR, 60 Vbeta and 13 Jbeta primers were used. Profiled with immunoSEQ multiplex PCR; TCRdb holds only in-frame clones, not every one. The data contain roughly 98,000 clones, under 85% of them singletons. Material for sequencing was PBMCs. V is TRBV4-2 and J is TRBJ2-7, with D possibly TRBD1 on 6 matching bases. The TCR originated in a female donor in good health and CMV-seropositive. The CDR3 region has the DNA TGTGCCAGCGGGGACAACTCCTACGAGCAGTACTTC. Its protein is CASGDNSYEQYF.